The clone carrying this T cell receptor (beta chain) was detected many times. Its target is unknown. The sample belongs to a study of T-cell reconstitution after alpha-beta-depleted transplantation in children. Using unique molecular identifiers, the investigators prepared the TCRbeta library. One entry per CDR3 protein, called by TCRdb with MiXCR from the PCR reads. The profile shows about 15,000 distinct CDR3 sequences, around 7.7% of them singletons. Germline CDR1 and CDR2: DFQATT and SNEGSKA (reference sequence). The CDR3 consists of 13 residues. J lost 2 bases, V lost 4 bases, and 1 base had no gene match. Study-wide points: As was reported, about two months after transplant, alpha-beta T cells came from several hundred expanded graft clones. TCRbeta diversity was high at day 60 in some patients (a result of surviving recipient T cells and thymic progenitors). Newly produced T cells mostly provided counts and TCRbeta diversity after one year, as hyperexpanded clones declined.

Here the sequenced sample was PBMCs, mostly from graft donor cells, taken 60 days after TCRalphabeta/CD19-depleted stem cell transplant. The receptor's source is a boy in the first two years of life who had a stem cell transplant for Wiskott-Aldrich syndrome, so the T cells may come from the graft donor. This chain links TRBV20-1 with TRBJ2-1, with 8 bases that match TRBD2. CDR3 residues: CSANSGTYNEQFF. DNA for the CDR3: TGCAGTGCTAATAGCGGGACCTACAATGAGCAGTTCTTC.